This TCR beta chain is from a study of PD-1 blockade in classical Hodgkin lymphoma (TCRdb year 2020). About the full investigation: Nivolumab dosing was 3 mg/kg intravenously every 2 weeks, continuing until either disease progression or unacceptable toxicity. The study used TCR beta sequencing and CyTOF to define a peripheral blood immune signature of response to PD-1 blockade in classical Hodgkin lymphoma.

What the research found in general, with its limitations: CD4+ but not CD8+ TCR diversity rose significantly by C4D1 (p=0.0027 vs p=0.16), most apparent in complete responders (p=0.02). Baseline TCR diversity was reported to be lower in newly diagnosed patients than in healthy donors, and even lower in relapsed/refractory patients. Patients starting nivolumab less than 1 year after ASCT had lower diversity and were excluded from later analyses to avoid confounding by immune reconstitution. Baseline diversity similar to that of newly diagnosed patients was observed in trial patients achieving complete response, whereas significantly lower diversity was observed in partial responders and progressors. The study was limited to a single clinical trial cohort, and causes of repertoire differences, possibly disease activity or prior therapy, remained undefined.

On this clone itself: The antigen it binds to is not known. Base quality data are lacking; no much larger clone is found one base away.

The Qiagen DNeasy kit was used to extract genomic DNA from unsorted PBMCs and from the negatively selected CD4+ and CD8+ fractions. TCR beta CDR3 regions were subjected to amplification by immunoSEQ multiplex PCR with primers that anneal to V and J segments. Amplification bias was minimized using a synthetic immune receptor repertoire, and residual bias was removed computationally after sequencing. The study's own analysis went as follows. Repertoire diversity was quantified as the Shannon entropy index using custom Python scripts. Unsorted, CD4+ and CD8+ repertoires were analyzed separately, except for combined analyses in which CD4+ and CD8+ sequences were merged in silico. Clonal expansion was defined as at least a 2-fold frequency increase after treatment relative to C1D1, with a pseudocount of 0.5 for undetected baseline clones. Singleton clones were defined as clones with 0 or 1 copy at C1D1, and non-singleton clones were defined as clones with 2 or more copies. Clones expanded in unsorted samples were assigned a CD4+, CD8+ or unknown annotation through matching of protein sequences in sorted samples from the same patient. Wilcoxon tests on paired samples were used to test changes in diversity from C1D1 to C4D1. The immuneACCESS repertoire file appears here via TCRdb, limited to in-frame rearrangements. These files lack a portion of the clones; in checked studies, under half of the deficit traces to unresolved V genes, and the cause of the others is not known. Clone size and the V and J calls come from that table; the DNA yielded D and trimming. Present in this sample are roughly 50,000 clones, around 87% of which were seen just once. Approximately 15% of the sample is in the top ten clones.

Explained via the paper, the time point label denotes: cycle 4 day 1 (C4D1), after 6 weeks of nivolumab. Every trial patient had relapsed after autologous stem cell transplantation, and cohorts A, B and C differed in prior brentuximab vedotin exposure. A total of more than 55 patients with relapsed/refractory classical Hodgkin lymphoma made up the trial cohort, and each patient's best overall response was complete response, partial response or progressive disease. Single-agent nivolumab was administered to trial patients in the multi-cohort phase II CheckMate 205 trial. An independent review committee assessed best overall response by applying the 2007 International Working Group response criteria. Trial PBMCs were collected immediately before nivolumab initiation (C1D1) and during therapy at cycle 2 day 1 and cycle 4 day 1. After peripheral blood was drawn into 8 mL Vacutainer Cell Preparation Tubes, PBMCs were isolated by centrifugation and then cryopreserved.

Sequencing was performed on peripheral blood mononuclear cells (PBMCs), taken before the fourth cycle of nivolumab. The clonotype comes from a human donor with classical Hodgkin lymphoma.

The CDR3: CASGGSGRMGEQYF. The bases are TGTGCCAGCGGGGGTAGCGGGAGAATGGGCGAGCAGTACTTC. The chain employs TRBV7-6 and TRBJ2-7; the central 9 bases match TRBD2. From the cysteine through the phenylalanine, the CDR3 covers 14 amino acids. CDR3 DNA only is kept here, 42 bases in frame from base 1. The V end gives up 8 bases and the J end 6 bases, leaving 11 bases in the junction not matched to a gene. Per the germline V gene, SGHVS is the CDR1 and FNYEAQ is the CDR2.